This T cell receptor beta chain was identified in a study of blood T cells in healthy people across ages. Study-level results: Percentage of naive T cells showed a strong correlation with TCR beta diversity.

Then a second PCR, running roughly 7 to 11 cycles, was carried out with a sample-barcoded 5' primer and a J-beta primer mix. Each CDR3 protein is one row after TCRdb ran MiXCR on the 5' RACE reads. Of some 1.6 million distinct CDR3 sequences in the sample, about 31% were seen once. Germline V CDR1 and CDR2: SEHNR, FQNEAQ (reference sequence). The CDR3 contains 12 residues. As for this clonotype: As yet, its antigen is unknown. Germline and junction disagree at one end, which may indicate a read error.

Sequencing was carried out using blood. The sequence was collected from a woman aged 30 to 39 in good health. The chain has TRBV7-9 and TRBJ1-2; the D is unclear. The chain's CDR3 is CTSDGIYYGYTF. In DNA, the CDR3 is TGTACCAGCGACGGCATTTACTATGGCTACACCTTC.